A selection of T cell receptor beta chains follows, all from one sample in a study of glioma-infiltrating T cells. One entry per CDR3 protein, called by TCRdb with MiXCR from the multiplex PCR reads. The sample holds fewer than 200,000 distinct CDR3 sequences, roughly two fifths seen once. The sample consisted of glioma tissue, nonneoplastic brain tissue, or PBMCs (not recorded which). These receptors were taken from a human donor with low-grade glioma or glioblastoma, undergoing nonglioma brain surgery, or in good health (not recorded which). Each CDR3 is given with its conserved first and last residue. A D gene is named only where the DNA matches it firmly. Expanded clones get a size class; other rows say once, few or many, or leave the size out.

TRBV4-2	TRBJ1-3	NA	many	CASSQEVQSSGNTIYF	TGTGCCAGCAGCCAAGAAGTTCAGAGCTCTGGAAACACCATATATTTT
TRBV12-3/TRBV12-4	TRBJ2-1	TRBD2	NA	CASFLVSGLAGDNEQFF	TGTGCCAGCTTTCTTGTTTCCGGACTAGCCGGCGACAATGAGCAGTTCTTC
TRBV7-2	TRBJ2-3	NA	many	CASSRLAVGTDTQYF	TGTGCCAGCAGCCGGTTAGCGGTAGGCACAGATACGCAGTATTTT
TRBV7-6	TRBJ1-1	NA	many	CASSALRGSSTEAFF	TGTGCCAGCAGCGCCCTTAGGGGATCAAGCACTGAAGCTTTCTTT
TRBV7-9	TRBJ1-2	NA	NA	CASSPEFQGTF	TGTGCCAGCAGCCCTGAATTCCAGGGCACCTTC
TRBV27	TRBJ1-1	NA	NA	CASSWRMNTEDFF	TGTGCCAGCAGTTGGAGGATGAACACTGAAGATTTCTTT
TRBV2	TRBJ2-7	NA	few	CASSESVAYEQYF	TGTGCCAGCAGTGAATCCGTGGCATACGAGCAGTACTTC
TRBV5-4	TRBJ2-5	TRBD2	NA	CASSLGLAGVSETQYF	TGTGCCAGCAGCTTGGGGCTAGCGGGAGTCTCGGAGACCCAGTACTTC
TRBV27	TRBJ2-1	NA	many	CASSLHGPAGEQFF	TGTGCCAGCAGTCTACACGGACCCGCGGGTGAGCAGTTCTTC
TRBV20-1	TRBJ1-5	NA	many	CSARELGELSPQHF	TGCAGTGCTAGAGAGTTGGGTGAACTATCGCCCCAGCATTTT